These 22 T cell receptor beta chains were all obtained from the same sample, sequenced in a study of regulatory T cells in long-lasting Graves disease. The authors built TCR beta libraries using iRepertoire HTBI primers and Arm-PCR of CDR3 regions. Each CDR3 protein is one row after TCRdb ran MiXCR on the multiplex PCR reads. Of 390,000 or so distinct CDR3 sequences in the sample, roughly 25% were seen once. Time point meaning: persistent/refractory GD, antithyroid drugs over 5 years with positive TRAb. PBMCs provided the RNA from which the TCR library was made. This specimen was peripheral blood mononuclear cells (PBMCs), taken when the disease was refractory, from a patient treated with antithyroid drugs. These receptors all come from a woman in her thirties or forties with Graves disease.

This clonotype was seen a few times. The V gene is TRBV2, the J gene TRBJ2-1, with TRBD2 matching 8 bases. J gave up 7 bases and V 6 bases, and 14 bases lay outside the gene matches. Germline V lookup: CDR1 SNHLY, CDR2 FYNNEI. This CDR3 has 16 residues. The CDR3 reads CASSRLAGPPANEQFF. The CDR3 region has the DNA TGTGCCAGCAGCCGGCTAGCGGGTCCTCCGGCAAATGAGCAGTTCTTC.

The chain couples TRBV6-1 to TRBJ2-2; the match to TRBD1 covers 9 bases. The V segment lost 10 bases and the J segment 1 base; nucleotides outside the gene matches: 4. This CDR3 region has 14 residues. Per germline, CDR1 MNHNS and CDR2 SASEGT. CDR3 sequence reads: CATPGQGNTGELFF. The CDR3 bases are TGTGCCACCCCGGGACAGGGGAACACCGGGGAGCTGTTTTTT.

This clonotype has more than one count but fewer than ten. The DNA of the CDR3 is TGTGCCAGCAGTCCTAATACAGGGGCCAACTACGAGCAGTACTTC. It codes for CASSPNTGANYEQYF. The gene calls are TRBV9 and TRBJ2-7, with 7 bases fitting TRBD1. V was pared by 5 bases and J by 3 bases, with 11 bases of the junction left unmatched. CDR3 length equals 15 residues. The germline CDR1 and CDR2 sequences are SGDLS and YYNGEE. The entire variable domain, with the rest obtained from reference TRBV9 and TRBJ2-7, is as follows: DSGVTQTPKHLITATGQRVTLRCSPRSGDLSVYWYQQSLDQGLQFLIQYYNGEERAKGNILERFSAQQFPDLHSELNLSSLELGDSALYFCASSPNTGANYEQYFGPGTRLTVT.

The V and J genes are TRBV12-3 or TRBV12-4 and TRBJ1-2, with a possible D match to TRBD1 (6 bases). With 6 bases removed from V and 7 bases from J, the gap between germline ends came to 15 bases. The CDR3 loop spans 13 amino acids. CDR3 residues: CASSFQGTSGYTF. For the CDR3, the DNA is TGTGCCAGCAGCTTCCAGGGGACTAGTGGCTACACCTTC.

The DNA for the CDR3 is TGTGCCAGCAGTGAATATGATCCCACTGAAGCTTTCTTT. Its translation is CASSEYDPTEAFF. The gene calls are TRBV25-1 and TRBJ1-1; the D is unclear. Between the trimmed V and J ends, which lost 0 bases and 4 bases, there was a span of 6 bases. The CDR3 length is 13 residues. Looked up from germline, CDR1 is MGHDK and CDR2 is SYGVNS.

This clonotype was recorded many times. This chain uses TRBV5-1 with TRBJ2-2; D is unclear. This CDR3 comprises 17 residues. Germline V gene data show CDR1 as SGHRS and CDR2 as YFSETQ. Trimming shortened V by 0 bases and J by 0 bases, and 12 bases separated the two germline ends. In nucleotides, the CDR3 is TGCGCCAGCAGCTTGGCTACGCGTTTCGCGAACACCGGGGAGCTGTTTTTT. Amino acids: CASSLATRFANTGELFF.

This chain connects TRBV20-1 to TRBJ2-2, with D unresolved. The CDR3 is 12 amino acids. Trimming shortened V by 5 bases and J by 5 bases, and 9 bases separated the two germline ends. Germline-derived CDR1 and CDR2 are DFQATT and SNEGSKA (reference sequence). The CDR3 nucleotides are TGCAGTGCTCCTAGAAGTACCGGGGAGCTGTTTTTT. Amino acids: CSAPRSTGELFF.

The chain carries TRBV3-1 and TRBJ1-5; D ambiguous. Deletions cut 3 bases from V and 2 bases from J, with 11 bases between. CDR3 length: 15 residues. The germline V gene encodes CDR1 LGHDT and CDR2 YNNKEL (reference sequence). In nucleotides, the CDR3 is TGTGCCAGCAGCCAGTCAATCGGGGGCAATCAGCCCCAGCATTTT. It encodes CASSQSIGGNQPQHF.

This clonotype was observed many times. This sequence joins TRBV10-3 and TRBJ1-1, with D perhaps TRBD1 (5 bases). Deletions cut 2 bases from V and 0 bases from J, with 7 bases between. The CDR3 spans 14 residues. Germline V gene sequence: CDR1 ENHRY, CDR2 SYGVKD. CDR3 in amino acids: CAISEGALNTEAFF. DNA of the CDR3: TGTGCCATCAGTGAGGGGGCTCTGAACACTGAAGCTTTCTTT.

The CDR3 DNA reads TGTGCCAGTAGGCAAGCAGGGATAGGTTATGGCTACACCTTC. This codes for CASRQAGIGYGYTF. The J gene is TRBJ1-2, the V gene TRBV19; tentative D call: TRBD1 (5 bases). Trimming left V 6 bases short and J 5 bases short, with 16 bases between. The CDR3 length is 14 residues. CDR1 and CDR2 (germline): LNHDA, SQIVND (reference sequence).

Details on this clonotype: One base away lies a much larger clone, so this may be a sequencing read error. CDR3 residues: CASSWGHNYEQYF. In DNA, the CDR3 is TGTGCCAGCAGTTGGGGACATAACTACGAGCAGTACTTC. The chain carries TRBV27 and TRBJ2-7, with TRBD1 as a possible D gene (6 bases). This CDR3 comprises 13 residues. V lost 4 bases, J lost 3 bases, and 10 bases lay in between. The germline V gene encodes CDR1 MNHEY and CDR2 SMNVEV (reference sequence).

The V gene is TRBV5-1, the J gene TRBJ2-7, with 8 bases aligning to TRBD1. Per the germline V gene, CDR1 is SGHRS and CDR2 is YFSETQ. This CDR3 contains 15 residues. Losses at the gene ends were 2 bases for V and 7 bases for J; bases not matched to a gene: 11. This chain's CDR3 is CASSLPGQATREQYF. Here the CDR3 DNA reads TGCGCCAGCAGCTTACCGGGACAGGCGACGCGGGAGCAGTACTTC.

This chain joins TRBV7-9 and TRBJ1-4; no clear D gene. CDR3 length equals 14 residues. Per germline, CDR1 SEHNR and CDR2 FQNEAQ (reference sequence). V was shortened by 3 bases and J by 8 bases, with 13 bases between the two germline ends. The CDR3 DNA reads as TGTGCCAGCAGCTTCAGTGGGATGGAGGAAAAACTGTTTTTT. This gives the protein CASSFSGMEEKLFF. The full variable domain, in which reference TRBV7-9 and TRBJ1-4 provide the parts outside the CDR3, is DTGVSQNPRHKITKRGQNVTFRCDPISEHNRLYWYRQTLGQGPEFLTYFQNEAQLEKSRLLSDRFSAERPKGSFSTLEIQRTEQGDSAMYLCASSFSGMEEKLFFGSGTQLSVL.

This clonotype was picked up many times. The chain employs TRBV28 and TRBJ1-6; D gene ambiguous. Germline V gene data show CDR1 as MDHEN and CDR2 as SYDVKM. V was clipped by 7 bases and J by 2 bases, with 9 bases between them. This CDR3 is 14 amino acids long. CDR3 residues: CASTLHAYNSPLHF. The CDR3 region has the DNA TGTGCCAGCACCTTACATGCCTATAATTCACCCCTCCACTTT. The full variable domain, in which reference TRBV28 and TRBJ1-6 provide the parts outside the CDR3, is DVKVTQSSRYLVKRTGEKVFLECVQDMDHENMFWYRQDPGLGLRLIYFSYDVKMKEKGDIPEGYSVSREKKERFSLILESASTNQTSMYLCASTLHAYNSPLHFGNGTRLTVT.

On this clonotype itself: Just one base apart from a much larger clone, this may be a read error. The rearrangement joins TRBV28 to TRBJ2-5; a possible D gene is TRBD2 (6 bases). This CDR3 has 13 residues. Germline loops: CDR1 MDHEN, CDR2 SYDVKM. Trimming shortened V by 10 bases and J by 5 bases, and 17 bases separated the two germline ends. CDR3 sequence: CANRKWGDETQYF. Here the CDR3 DNA reads TGTGCCAACAGGAAGTGGGGGGACGAGACCCAGTACTTC.

In its sample, this clonotype was seen many times. The CDR3 reads CASSYSQRNTGELFF. The CDR3 coding sequence is TGTGCCAGCAGTTACTCGCAACGGAACACCGGGGAGCTGTTTTTT. This sequence joins TRBV6-5 and TRBJ2-2, with D unresolved. CDR3 length equals 15 residues. Germline V gene sequence: CDR1 MNHEY, CDR2 SVGAGI. The V end lost 0 bases, the J end lost 1 base, and 6 bases lay between the germline ends.

The CDR3 DNA reads TGTGCCAGCAGCTCAGGCCTACAGGTCGTTGGTCGAAAACTGTTTTTT. It is translated as CASSSGLQVVGRKLFF. The rearrangement joins TRBV5-6 to TRBJ1-4, with a weak D call TRBD1 (5 bases). Germline values: CDR1 SGHDT, CDR2 YYEEEE. The CDR3 sequence is 16 residues long. V lost 3 bases, J lost 10 bases, and 22 bases lay in between.

In its sample, this clonotype was seen many times. The gene calls are TRBV9 and TRBJ2-7; unclear D gene. The V gene's germline CDR1 is SGDLS and CDR2 YYNGEE. The V gene lost 0 bases and the J gene lost 0 bases, with 13 bases spanning the gap. This CDR3 contains 16 residues. Here the CDR3 reads CASSVAGSARSYEQYF. The CDR3 bases are TGTGCCAGCAGCGTAGCTGGGTCAGCCCGCTCCTACGAGCAGTACTTC.

The chain has TRBV3-1 and TRBJ1-2; D uncertain. There are 13 residues in the CDR3. Germline CDR1 and CDR2: LGHDT and YNNKEL (reference sequence). Trimming took off 1 base at V and 3 bases at J, with 6 bases between the two ends. Here the CDR3 reads CASSQVYDYGYTF. In nucleotides, the CDR3 is TGTGCCAGCAGCCAAGTTTACGACTATGGCTACACCTTC.

This rearrangement joins TRBV20-1 to TRBJ2-7; no definite D call. CDR3 length equals 14 residues. Germline loops: CDR1 DFQATT, CDR2 SNEGSKA (reference sequence). V lost 0 bases to trimming and J lost 2 bases, with 11 bases between them. The CDR3 nucleotides are TGCAGTGCTAGAGATGGATGGCAGCCCTACGAGCAGTACTTC. This codes for CSARDGWQPYEQYF.

This clonotype was counted many times. The chain employs TRBV10-3 and TRBJ1-2; tentative D call: TRBD1 (5 bases). This CDR3 is 14 amino acids long. Trimming took off 7 bases at V and 3 bases at J, with 15 bases between the two ends. In germline, CDR1 is ENHRY, CDR2 SYGVKD. This CDR3 is CAINPGQTDYGYTF. CDR3 coding DNA: TGTGCCATCAATCCAGGGCAAACGGACTATGGCTACACCTTC.

This clonotype has just a few counts. V is TRBV2 and J is TRBJ2-5; TRBD2 agrees at 14 bases. The V segment lost 10 bases and the J segment 4 bases; nucleotides outside the gene matches: 8. There are 15 residues in the CDR3. The germline gives CDR1 SNHLY, CDR2 FYNNEI. CDR3 residues: CATKETSGRAETQYF. The CDR3 DNA is TGTGCCACCAAAGAGACTAGCGGGAGGGCAGAGACCCAGTACTTC. The full variable domain, in which reference TRBV2 and TRBJ2-5 provide the parts outside the CDR3, is EPEVTQTPSHQVTQMGQEVILRCVPISNHLYFYWYRQILGQKVEFLVSFYNNEISEKSEIFDDQFSVERPDGSNFTLKIRSTKLEDSAMYFCATKETSGRAETQYFGPGTRLLVL.